The clone carrying this T cell receptor (beta chain) has just one count. Its target is unknown. The sample comes from a study of a mutant IDH1 vaccine in newly diagnosed glioma. Study outcomes and limitations: Patients mounted vaccine-induced immune responses in 90% to 95% of cases.

The time point is: baseline, week 1 (first vaccination visit). Treatment in this sample: pre-vaccination baseline after standard-of-care therapy. Sequencing used immunoSEQ multiplex PCR; TCRdb keeps in-frame clones, though not all of them. The sample lists about 34,000 clones, more than 70% occurring once. The germline V gene encodes CDR1 MNHEY and CDR2 SVGAGI. The CDR3 contains 14 residues. With 5 bases clipped from V and 2 bases from J, the junction kept 5 bases outside the gene matches. The sequence came from a man aged 45-65 years with glioma. Some clones in this sample may be carry-over from other donors' samples. The sequencing used peripheral blood mononuclear cells (PBMCs), collected from a glioma patient treated with radiotherapy, temozolomide or both. This chain connects TRBV6-5 to TRBJ2-5, with 7 bases lining up with TRBD1. CDR3 nucleotides: TGTGCCAGCAGTAAGGGACAGCTTCAAGAGACCCAGTACTTC. Translation gives CASSKGQLQETQYF.